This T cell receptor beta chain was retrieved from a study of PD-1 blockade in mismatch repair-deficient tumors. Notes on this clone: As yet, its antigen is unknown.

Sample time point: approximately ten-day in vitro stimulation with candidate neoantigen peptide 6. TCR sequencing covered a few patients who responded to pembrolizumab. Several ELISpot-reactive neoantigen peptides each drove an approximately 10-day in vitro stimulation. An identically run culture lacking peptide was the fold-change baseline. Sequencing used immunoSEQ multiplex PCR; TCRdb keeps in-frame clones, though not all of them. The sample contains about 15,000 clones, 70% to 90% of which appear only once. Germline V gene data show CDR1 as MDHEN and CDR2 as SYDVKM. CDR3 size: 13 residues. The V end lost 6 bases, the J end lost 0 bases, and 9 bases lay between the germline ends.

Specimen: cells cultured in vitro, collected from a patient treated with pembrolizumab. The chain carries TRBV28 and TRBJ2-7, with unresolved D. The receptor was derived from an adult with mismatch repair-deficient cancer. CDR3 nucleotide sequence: TGTGCCAGCAGCCCGCTGGTCTCCTACGAGCAGTACTTC. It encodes CASSPLVSYEQYF.